This T cell receptor beta chain was retrieved from a study of T cells in Graves' hyperthyroidism and ophthalmopathy. About the study: Peripheral blood draws took place at initial diagnosis, ahead of any treatment.

RNA transcripts yielded amplified TCR beta CDR3 regions. The study used the HTBI primer set for a first-round RT-PCR of the TCR CDR3. TCRdb reprocessed the multiplex PCR reads via MiXCR and lists one record per CDR3 protein. The profile covers a few hundred thousand distinct CDR3 sequences, with approximately 15% appearing a single time and 15% to 20% taken by the ten largest. This clonotype was seen at least ten times. Its antigen is not identified. Germline V CDR1 and CDR2: SGHNT, YENEEA. This CDR3 has 17 amino acids. The V end lost 4 bases, the J end lost 1 base, and 17 bases lay between the germline ends. It was uncontrolled infection, other autoimmune disease, pregnancy or lactation that excluded patients. General study findings and limits: The blood repertoire included most of the expanded thyroid clonotypes above 0.001. Through a model of 13 V-J features, ophthalmopathy was separated from stable hyperthyroidism.

Sequenced sample: blood. The source is a woman aged 18-35 years with Graves' hyperthyroidism. The genes are TRBV11-3 and TRBJ2-1, with D uncertain. As DNA, the CDR3 is TGTGCCAGCAGCTCCCGAGATAGGCCTCGTTCCTACAATGAGCAGTTCTTC. Residues: CASSSRDRPRSYNEQFF.